This T cell receptor beta chain emerged from a study of T cell repertoires in cytomegalovirus infection. This clonotype turned up a few times. The CDR3 sequence is 16 residues long. The germline CDR1 and CDR2 sequences are MGHDK and SYGVNS. V trimming: 5 bases; J trimming: 2 bases; junction bases outside the gene matches: 11. TCRdb analysed the reads with MiXCR anew, one entry per CDR3 protein. The sample records approximately 400,000 distinct CDR3 sequences, approximately 31% being singletons. The source is a human donor in good health (CMV status not recorded). Some clones in this sample may be carry-over from other donors' samples. The chain is built from TRBV25-1 and TRBJ1-1; 7 bases align to TRBD1. Sequenced input: PBMCs. This chain's CDR3 is CASSPSTRQGNTEAFF. The CDR3 nucleotides are TGTGCCAGCAGTCCGTCAACACGACAGGGAAACACTGAAGCTTTCTTT. Variable domain in full (rest from reference TRBV25-1 and TRBJ1-1): EADIYQTPRYLVIGTGKKITLECSQTMGHDKMYWYQQDPGMELHLIHYSYGVNSTEKGDLSSESTVSRIRTEHFPLTLESARPSHTSQYLCASSPSTRQGNTEAFFGQGTRLTVV.